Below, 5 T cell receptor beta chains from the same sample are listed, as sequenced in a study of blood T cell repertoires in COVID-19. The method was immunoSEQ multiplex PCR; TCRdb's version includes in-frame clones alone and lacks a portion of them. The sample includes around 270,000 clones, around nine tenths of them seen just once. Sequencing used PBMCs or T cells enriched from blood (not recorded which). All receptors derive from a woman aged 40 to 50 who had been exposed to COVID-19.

The CDR3 loop is CASSATRGSTLGSPLHF. CDR3 coding DNA: TGTGCCAGCAGCGCTACCAGGGGATCCACTTTGGGTTCACCCCTCCACTTT. This chain connects TRBV3-1 (or the pseudogene TRBV3-2) to TRBJ1-6, with D tentatively TRBD1 (6 bases). The CDR3 is 17 residues long. Trimming pared 5 bases from V and 9 bases from J, leaving 23 bases between. Germline V lookup: CDR1 LGHDT, CDR2 YNNKEL (reference sequence).

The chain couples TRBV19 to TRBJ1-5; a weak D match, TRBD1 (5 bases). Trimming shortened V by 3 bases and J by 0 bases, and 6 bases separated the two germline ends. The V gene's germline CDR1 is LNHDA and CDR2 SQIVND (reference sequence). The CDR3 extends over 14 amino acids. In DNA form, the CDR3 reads TGTGCCAGTAGTATGGACATTAGCAATCAGCCCCAGCATTTT. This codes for CASSMDISNQPQHF.

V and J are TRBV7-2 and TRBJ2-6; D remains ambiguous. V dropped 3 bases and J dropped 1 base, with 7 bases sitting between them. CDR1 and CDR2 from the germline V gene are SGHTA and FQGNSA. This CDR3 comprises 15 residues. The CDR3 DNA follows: TGTGCCAGCAGCTTCCTACTATCTGGGGCCAACGTCCTGACTTTC. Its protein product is CASSFLLSGANVLTF.

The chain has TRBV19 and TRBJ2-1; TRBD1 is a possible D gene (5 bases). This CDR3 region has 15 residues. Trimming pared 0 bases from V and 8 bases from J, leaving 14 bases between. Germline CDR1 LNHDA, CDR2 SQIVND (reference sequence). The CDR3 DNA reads TGTGCCAGTAGTATAGATTGGCAGGGTACCGATGAGCAGTTCTTC. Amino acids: CASSIDWQGTDEQFF.

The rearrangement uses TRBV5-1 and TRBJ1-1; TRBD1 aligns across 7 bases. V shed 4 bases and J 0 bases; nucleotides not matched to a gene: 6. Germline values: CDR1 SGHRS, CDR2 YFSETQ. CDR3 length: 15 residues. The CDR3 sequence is CASSLSGTVNTEAFF. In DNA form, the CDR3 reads TGCGCCAGCAGCCTGTCCGGGACAGTGAACACTGAAGCTTTCTTT. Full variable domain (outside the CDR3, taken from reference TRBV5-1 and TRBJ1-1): KAGVTQTPRYLIKTRGQQVTLSCSPISGHRSVSWYQQTPGQGLQFLFEYFSETQRNKGNFPGRFSGRQFSNSRSEMNVSTLELGDSALYLCASSLSGTVNTEAFFGQGTRLTVV.